Reported below is one TCR beta chain. Its matching antigen is unknown. The data stem from a study of cytotoxic CD8 clonotypes in ibrutinib-treated CLL. Study at large: The group held 11 relapsed/refractory and 15 treatment-naive patients, with 17 to 18 IGHV unmutated. Outcomes included around 24 partial and 2 complete responses; after median 68 months, roughly 14 stayed remitted and about twelve progressed.

The CDR3 totals 15 residues. V dropped 4 bases and J dropped 4; count of bases not matched to a gene: 4. The germline V gene encodes CDR1 SGHRS and CDR2 YFSETQ. Sequenced by immunoSEQ multiplex PCR; TCRdb stores in-frame clones only, minus some. The data contain roughly 200,000 clones, just under 80% of them singletons. General study points: Patients showed higher baseline clonality than age-matched healthy donors, and it tracked circulating CD8+ T-cell counts. Clonality increased at ibrutinib response and stayed stable in sustained remission. At progression, however, it fell back toward baseline.

J is TRBJ2-1 and V is TRBV5-1; 11 bases match TRBD2. This material consisted of PBMCs, taken after 12 months of ibrutinib treatment. The receptor was derived from a human donor with chronic lymphocytic leukemia. This CDR3 is CASSHGLAGYNEQFF. CDR3 DNA: TGCGCCAGCAGCCACGGACTAGCGGGTTACAATGAGCAGTTCTTC.